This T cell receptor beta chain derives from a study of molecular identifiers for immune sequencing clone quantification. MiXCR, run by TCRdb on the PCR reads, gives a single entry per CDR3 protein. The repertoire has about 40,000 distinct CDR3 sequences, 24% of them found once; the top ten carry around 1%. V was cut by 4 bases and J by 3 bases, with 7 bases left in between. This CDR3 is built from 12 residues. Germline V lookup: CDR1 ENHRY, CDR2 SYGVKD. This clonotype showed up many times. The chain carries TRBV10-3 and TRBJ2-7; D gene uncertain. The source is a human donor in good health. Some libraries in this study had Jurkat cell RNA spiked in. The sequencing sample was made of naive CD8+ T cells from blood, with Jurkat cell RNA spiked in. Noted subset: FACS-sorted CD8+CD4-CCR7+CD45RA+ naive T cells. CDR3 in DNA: TGTGCCATCAGTGTCACTAACTACGAGCAGTACTTC. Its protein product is CAISVTNYEQYF.